This TCR beta chain was found in a study of beta chain features in type 1 diabetes. Sequencing targeted expressed TCRB transcripts, as all isolated RNA had been reverse transcribed. The data were produced by immunoSEQ multiplex PCR, yet TCRdb's version contains in-frame clones alone and is incomplete. The sample holds roughly 53,000 clones; roughly 41% are singletons and the top ten take about 1.5%. The V segment lost 3 bases and the J segment 0 bases; nucleotides outside the gene matches: 3. CDR3 length: 15 residues. Germline CDR1 and CDR2: KGHSH and LQKENI. In the case of this clone: The antigen remains unidentified.

Purity exceeded 98% in all sorted populations. General study results and limits: Whether HLA type affects TCRB rearrangement stayed undetermined in the present work. In every one of the four CD4+ subsets, TCRB CDR3s were moderately but significantly shorter in Type 1 diabetes patients. In the patient group, naive, central memory and Treg TCRB repertoires seemed more alike than in the healthy donor group. Patients with type 1 diabetes showed fewer VDJ junction insertions and more deletions.

The chain couples TRBV18 to TRBJ2-3; TRBD1 matches at 7 bases. The TCR comes from a man in his thirties or forties with type 1 diabetes. The material sequenced was Tregs from blood. The DNA for the CDR3 is TGTGCCAGCTCACCTACGACAGGGAGCACAGATACGCAGTATTTT. It translates to CASSPTTGSTDTQYF.